This TCR beta chain was captured in a study of blood T cell repertoires in COVID-19 (dated by TCRdb to between 2020 and 2021). For the study in its entirety: The collaborator samples originated in the United States, Italy and Spain and spanned the acute and convalescent phases of COVID-19. Samples came from the ongoing ImmuneRACE study (first 160 participants) plus 1,254 subjects from 6 global collaborators. The prospective study material was composed of cDNA or gDNA derived from T cells, B-cell-depleted T cells, or PBMCs. Where HLA class I and class II types were available, the types were taken from metadata supplied by the sample provider, not from assay-based typing. Nearly every sample came with metadata listing a de-identified subject ID, COVID-19 status, age in years and sex. Deeply sampled blood TCRbeta repertoires from subjects exposed to, actively infected with, or recovered from COVID-19 were included in the dataset. A freely available public database, intended as a resource for researchers studying the immune response to SARS-CoV-2, is where the repertoires were released.

The full study reports these points: Clinical and demographic metadata were provided uncurated, with the amount varying by source and participant.

The CDR3 measures 16 amino acids from cysteine to phenylalanine. Here the CDR3 DNA is all that survives: 48 bases in frame from base 1. The germline V gene yields SGHRS for CDR1 and YFSETQ for CDR2. V and J are truncated by 4 bases and 3 bases respectively, leaving an intervening sequence of 16 bases. As concerns this clone: Its target antigen remains unknown. Per-base quality was not reported, and no clone a single base away is much larger than it.

In Seattle, one collaborating source enrolled patients while the infection was active and tracked those patients longitudinally over the course of disease. Whole blood was collected in K2EDTA tubes by collaborating institutions according to the institutions' own protocols. For TCRbeta analysis, collaborators shipped samples in one of three forms: frozen whole blood, isolated PBMCs, or DNA extracted from either of those sample types. TCRbeta CDR3 regions were amplified from genomic DNA using the immunoSEQ Assay, a bias-controlled multiplex PCR. For the original study's pipeline: Within the assay, amplification of reference gene primers was used to estimate how many nucleated cells each sample contained. To quantify the absolute abundance of each unique TCRbeta CDR3 rearrangement, sequence reads were collapsed and filtered. For each sample, productive Simpson clonality was calculated as the square root of Simpson's diversity index over productive rearrangements. Held by TCRdb, this immuneACCESS table contains in-frame sequences only and omits some clones. Under half of the omission traces to an unresolved V gene where checked; the cause of the rest is unknown. That table furnishes V, J and clone size, whereas the DNA furnished D and trimming. The sample profile shows roughly 320,000 clones; nearly 90% of them were found once. The ten largest clonotypes hold approximately 1.8% of the sample.

The sample comprised peripheral blood. Recombination joined TRBV5-1 with TRBJ1-4, with a tentative D gene TRBD1 over 6 matching bases. The receptor was derived from a woman under 40 with COVID-19, enrolled during active disease. The DNA is TGCGCCAGCAGCCTGGGGGGCAGGGAGGCTAATGAAAAACTGTTTTTT. The encoded protein is CASSLGGREANEKLFF.